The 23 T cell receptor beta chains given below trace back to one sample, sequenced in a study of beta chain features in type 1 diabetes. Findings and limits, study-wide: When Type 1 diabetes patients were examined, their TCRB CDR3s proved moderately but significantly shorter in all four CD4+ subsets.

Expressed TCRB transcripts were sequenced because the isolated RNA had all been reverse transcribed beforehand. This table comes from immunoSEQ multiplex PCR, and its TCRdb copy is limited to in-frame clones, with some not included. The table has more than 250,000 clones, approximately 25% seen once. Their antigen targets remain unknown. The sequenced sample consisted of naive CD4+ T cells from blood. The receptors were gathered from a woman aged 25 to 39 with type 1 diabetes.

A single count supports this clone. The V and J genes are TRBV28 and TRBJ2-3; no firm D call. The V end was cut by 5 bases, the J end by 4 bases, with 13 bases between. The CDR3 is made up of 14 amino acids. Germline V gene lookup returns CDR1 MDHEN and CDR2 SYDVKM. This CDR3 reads CASSRMRRADTQYF. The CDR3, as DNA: TGTGCCAGCAGTCGGATGAGACGGGCAGATACGCAGTATTTT. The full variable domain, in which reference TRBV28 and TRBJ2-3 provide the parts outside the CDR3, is DVKVTQSSRYLVKRTGEKVFLECVQDMDHENMFWYRQDPGLGLRLIYFSYDVKMKEKGDIPEGYSVSREKKERFSLILESASTNQTSMYLCASSRMRRADTQYFGPGTRLTVL.

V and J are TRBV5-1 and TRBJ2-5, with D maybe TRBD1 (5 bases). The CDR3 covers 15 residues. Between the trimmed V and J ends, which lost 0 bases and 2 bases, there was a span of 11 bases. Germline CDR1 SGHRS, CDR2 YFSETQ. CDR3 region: CASSLVGKGQETQYF. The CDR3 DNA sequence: TGCGCCAGCAGCTTGGTGGGAAAGGGGCAAGAGACCCAGTACTTC.

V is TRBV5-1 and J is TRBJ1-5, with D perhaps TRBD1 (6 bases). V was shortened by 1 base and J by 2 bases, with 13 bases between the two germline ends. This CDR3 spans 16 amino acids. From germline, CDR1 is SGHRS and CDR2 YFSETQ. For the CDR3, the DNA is TGCGCCAGCAGCTTGCCAGGGGTCAGGGGCAATCAGCCCCAGCATTTT. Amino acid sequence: CASSLPGVRGNQPQHF.

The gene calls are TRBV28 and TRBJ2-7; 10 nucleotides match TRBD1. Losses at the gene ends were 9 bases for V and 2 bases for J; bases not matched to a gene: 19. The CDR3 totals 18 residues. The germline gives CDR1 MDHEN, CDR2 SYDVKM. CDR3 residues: CASGLGPGQGFSTYEQYF. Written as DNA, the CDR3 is TGTGCCAGTGGGTTGGGTCCGGGACAGGGGTTCTCAACCTACGAGCAGTACTTC.

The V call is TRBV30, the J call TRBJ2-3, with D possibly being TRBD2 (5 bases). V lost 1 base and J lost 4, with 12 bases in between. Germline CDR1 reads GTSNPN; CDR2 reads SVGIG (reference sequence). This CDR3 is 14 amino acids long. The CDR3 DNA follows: TGTGCCTGGAGTGAAAGCGGTTACGCAGATACGCAGTATTTT. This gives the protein CAWSESGYADTQYF.

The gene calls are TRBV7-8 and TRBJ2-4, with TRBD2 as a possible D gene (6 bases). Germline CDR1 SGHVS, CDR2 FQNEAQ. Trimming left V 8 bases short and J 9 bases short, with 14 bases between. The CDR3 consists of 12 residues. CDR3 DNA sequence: TGTGCCAGCGCGGGGAGTGGATTCATTCAGTACTTC. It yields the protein CASAGSGFIQYF.

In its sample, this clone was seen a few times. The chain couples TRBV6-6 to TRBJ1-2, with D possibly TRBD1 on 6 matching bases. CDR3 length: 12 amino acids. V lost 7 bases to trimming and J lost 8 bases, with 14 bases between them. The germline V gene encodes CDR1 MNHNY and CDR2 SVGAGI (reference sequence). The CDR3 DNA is TGTGCCAGCACCTGGACAGCAGAAGGCTACACCTTC. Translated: CASTWTAEGYTF.

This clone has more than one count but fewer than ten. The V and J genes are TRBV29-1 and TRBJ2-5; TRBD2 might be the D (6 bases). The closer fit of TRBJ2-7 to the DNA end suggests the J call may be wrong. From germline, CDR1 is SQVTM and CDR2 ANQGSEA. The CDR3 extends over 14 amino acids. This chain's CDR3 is CSVSLPAGTYEQYF. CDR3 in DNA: TGCAGCGTCTCCCTACCGGCGGGAACCTACGAGCAGTACTTC.

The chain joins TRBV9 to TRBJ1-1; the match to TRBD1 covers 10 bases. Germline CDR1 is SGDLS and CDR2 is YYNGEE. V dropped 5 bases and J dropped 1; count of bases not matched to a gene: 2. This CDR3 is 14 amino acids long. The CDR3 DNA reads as TGTGCCAGCAGTAGGGACAGGGGGAACACTGAAGCTTTCTTT. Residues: CASSRDRGNTEAFF.

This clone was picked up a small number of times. The CDR3 DNA reads TGCAGCGCCTCTGGGGCAACCGACTCCTACGAGCAGTACTTC. This translates into CSASGATDSYEQYF. The V call is TRBV29-1, the J call TRBJ2-7; perhaps TRBD1 as D (5 bases). Germline CDR1 is SQVTM and CDR2 is ANQGSEA. Trimming stripped 7 bases from V and 0 bases from J, with 16 bases between. The CDR3 loop spans 14 amino acids.

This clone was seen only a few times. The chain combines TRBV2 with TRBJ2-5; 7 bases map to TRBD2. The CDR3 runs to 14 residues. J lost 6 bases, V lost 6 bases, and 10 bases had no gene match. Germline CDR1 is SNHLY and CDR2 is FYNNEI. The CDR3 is CASRFSSGGKTQYF. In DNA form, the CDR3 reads TGTGCCAGCAGATTCTCTAGCGGTGGTAAGACCCAGTACTTC.

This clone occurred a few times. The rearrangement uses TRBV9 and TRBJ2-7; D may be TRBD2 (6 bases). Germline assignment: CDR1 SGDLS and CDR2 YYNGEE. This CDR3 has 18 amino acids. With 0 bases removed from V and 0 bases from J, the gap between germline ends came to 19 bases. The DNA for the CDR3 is TGTGCCAGCAGCGTAGGTCCTAGCGACCCTTACTTCTCCTACGAGCAGTACTTC. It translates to CASSVGPSDPYFSYEQYF. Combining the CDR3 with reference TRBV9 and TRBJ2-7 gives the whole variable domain DSGVTQTPKHLITATGQRVTLRCSPRSGDLSVYWYQQSLDQGLQFLIQYYNGEERAKGNILERFSAQQFPDLHSELNLSSLELGDSALYFCASSVGPSDPYFSYEQYFGPGTRLTVT.

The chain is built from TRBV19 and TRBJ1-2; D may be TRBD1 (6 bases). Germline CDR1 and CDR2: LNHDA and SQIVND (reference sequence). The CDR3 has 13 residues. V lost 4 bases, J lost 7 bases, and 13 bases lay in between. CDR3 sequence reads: CASSRQGHIGYTF. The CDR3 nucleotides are TGTGCCAGTAGTAGGCAGGGACATATTGGCTACACCTTC.

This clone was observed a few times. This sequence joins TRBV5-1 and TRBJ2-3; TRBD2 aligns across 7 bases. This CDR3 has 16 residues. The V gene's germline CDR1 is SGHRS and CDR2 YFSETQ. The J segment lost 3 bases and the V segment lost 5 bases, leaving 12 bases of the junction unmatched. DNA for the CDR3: TGCGCCAGCAGGCGCTCCGGGACTACGCCGACAGATACGCAGTATTTT. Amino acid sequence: CASRRSGTTPTDTQYF.

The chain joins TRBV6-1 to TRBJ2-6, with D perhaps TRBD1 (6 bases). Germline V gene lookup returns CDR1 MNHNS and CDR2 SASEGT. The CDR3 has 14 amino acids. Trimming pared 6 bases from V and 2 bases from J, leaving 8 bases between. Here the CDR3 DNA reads TGTGCCAGCAGAGAGGGGGCTGGGGCCAACGTCCTGACTTTC. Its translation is CASREGAGANVLTF.

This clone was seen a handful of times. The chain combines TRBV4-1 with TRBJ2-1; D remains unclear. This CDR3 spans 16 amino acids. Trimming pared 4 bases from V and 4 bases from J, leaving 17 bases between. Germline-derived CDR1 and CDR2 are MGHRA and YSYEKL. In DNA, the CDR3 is TGCGCCAGCAGCCTCATGACAAGCCCGAATTACAATGAGCAGTTCTTC. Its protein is CASSLMTSPNYNEQFF.

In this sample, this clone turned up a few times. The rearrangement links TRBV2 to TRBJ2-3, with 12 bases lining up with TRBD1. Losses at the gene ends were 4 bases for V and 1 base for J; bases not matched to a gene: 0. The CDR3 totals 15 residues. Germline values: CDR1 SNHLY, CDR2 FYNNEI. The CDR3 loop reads CASSGDRGRTDTQYF. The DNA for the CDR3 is TGTGCCAGCAGTGGGGACAGGGGGCGCACAGATACGCAGTATTTT.

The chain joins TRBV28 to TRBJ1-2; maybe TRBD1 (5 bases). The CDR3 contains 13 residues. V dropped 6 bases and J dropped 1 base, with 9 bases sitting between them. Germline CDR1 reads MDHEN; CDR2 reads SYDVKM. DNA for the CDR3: TGTGCCAGCAGAGCGACAGATAACTATGGCTACACCTTC. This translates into CASRATDNYGYTF.

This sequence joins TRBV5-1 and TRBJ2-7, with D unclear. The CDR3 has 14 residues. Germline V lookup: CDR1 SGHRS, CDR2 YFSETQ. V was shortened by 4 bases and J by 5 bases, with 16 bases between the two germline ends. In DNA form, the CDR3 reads TGCGCCAGCAGCATCCTCGAGAGGCAAAACGAGCAGTACTTC. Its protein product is CASSILERQNEQYF.

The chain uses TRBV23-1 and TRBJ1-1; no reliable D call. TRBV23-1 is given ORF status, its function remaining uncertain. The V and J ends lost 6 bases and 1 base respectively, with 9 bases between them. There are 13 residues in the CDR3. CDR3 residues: CASSRRRNTEAFF. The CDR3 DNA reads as TGCGCCAGCAGCCGACGGAGGAACACTGAAGCTTTCTTT.

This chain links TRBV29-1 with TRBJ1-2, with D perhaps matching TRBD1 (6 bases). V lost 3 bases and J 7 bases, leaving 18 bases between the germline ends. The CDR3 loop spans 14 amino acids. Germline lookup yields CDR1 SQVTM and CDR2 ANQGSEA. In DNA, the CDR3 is TGCAGCGTTGACCAACAGGGTATGATATTTGGCTACACCTTC. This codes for CSVDQQGMIFGYTF.

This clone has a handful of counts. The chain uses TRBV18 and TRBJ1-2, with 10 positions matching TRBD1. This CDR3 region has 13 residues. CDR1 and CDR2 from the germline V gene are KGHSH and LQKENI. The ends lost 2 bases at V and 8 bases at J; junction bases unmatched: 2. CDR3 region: CASSPGTGAGYTF. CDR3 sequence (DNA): TGTGCCAGCTCACCAGGGACAGGGGCCGGCTACACCTTC.

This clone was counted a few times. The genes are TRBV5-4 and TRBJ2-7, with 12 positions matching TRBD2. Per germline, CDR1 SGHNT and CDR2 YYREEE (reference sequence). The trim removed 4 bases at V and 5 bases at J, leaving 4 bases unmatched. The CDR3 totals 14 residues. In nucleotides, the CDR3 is TGTGCCAGCAGCAAACTAGCGGGAGGCGACGAGCAGTACTTC. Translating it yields CASSKLAGGDEQYF.